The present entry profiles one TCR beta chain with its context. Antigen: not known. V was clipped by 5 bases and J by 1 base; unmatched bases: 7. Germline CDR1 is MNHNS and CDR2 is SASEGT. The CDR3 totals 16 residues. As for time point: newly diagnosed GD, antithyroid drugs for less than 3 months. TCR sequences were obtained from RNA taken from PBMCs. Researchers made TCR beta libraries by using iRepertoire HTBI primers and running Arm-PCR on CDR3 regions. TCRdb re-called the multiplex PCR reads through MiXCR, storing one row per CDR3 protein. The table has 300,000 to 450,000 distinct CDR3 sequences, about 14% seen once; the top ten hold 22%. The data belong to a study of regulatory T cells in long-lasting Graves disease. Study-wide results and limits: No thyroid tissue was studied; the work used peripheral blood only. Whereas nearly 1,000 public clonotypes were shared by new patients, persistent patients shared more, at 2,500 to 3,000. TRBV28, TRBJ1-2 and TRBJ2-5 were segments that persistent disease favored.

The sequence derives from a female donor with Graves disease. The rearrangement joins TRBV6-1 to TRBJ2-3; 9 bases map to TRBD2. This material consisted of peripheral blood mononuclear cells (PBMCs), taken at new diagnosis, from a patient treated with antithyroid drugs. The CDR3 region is CASSLPGLARTDTQYF. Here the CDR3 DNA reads TGTGCCAGCAGTCTCCCGGGACTAGCCCGCACAGATACGCAGTATTTT.